The rows below give T cell receptor beta chains drawn from one sample of a study of cytomegalovirus exposure and HLA in healthy donors. TCRdb keeps only in-frame clones here, not all; method: immunoSEQ multiplex PCR. The data contain 120,000 or so clones, around four fifths of them singletons. The sequenced sample consisted of PBMCs. Every receptor here comes from a man younger than 45 in good health and CMV-seropositive. Both conserved end residues are part of each CDR3. D genes are given only for firm matches. Not all rows give a size; the values are once, few, many and, for expanded clones, a class.

.	TRBV7-9	TRBJ2-2	.	TGTGCCAGCAGCTTAGGGCTAGCAACCGGGGAGCTGTTTTTT	CASSLGLATGELFF
.	TRBV15	TRBJ1-2	.	TGTGCCACCAGCAGAGATCAACTACCGGACTATGGCTACACCTTC	CATSRDQLPDYGYTF
.	TRBV19	TRBJ2-7	TRBD2	TGTGCCAGTAGTCCGGGGGGTTTCTACGAGCAGTACTTC	CASSPGGFYEQYF
.	TRBV30	TRBJ2-7	.	TGTGCCTGGACCTGGACAGATACCTCCTACGAGCAGTACTTC	CAWTWTDTSYEQYF
.	TRBV5-1	TRBJ2-1	TRBD2	TGCGCCAGCAGCTCTAGCGGGAGGGACTACAATGAGCAGTTCTTC	CASSSSGRDYNEQFF
.	TRBV19	TRBJ2-1	TRBD2	TGTGCCAGTAGTACCCCGGGACTAGCGGGAGTGGGTGAGCAGTTCTTC	CASSTPGLAGVGEQFF
.	TRBV5-6	TRBJ1-5	.	TGTGCCAGCAGCTTGAGCGGTCAGCCCCAGCATTTT	CASSLSGQPQHF
.	TRBV7-6	TRBJ2-1	TRBD2	TGTGCCAGCAGCTCACCCCGGACTAGCGGGAGAAATGAGCAGTTCTTC	CASSSPRTSGRNEQFF
few	TRBV30	TRBJ1-1	.	TGTGCCTGGAGTGTACACTCAGGCACTGAAGCTTTCTTT	CAWSVHSGTEAFF
.	TRBV6-5	TRBJ1-2	.	TGTGCCAGCAGTTATGAAGGGGGTGGCTATGGCTACACCTTC	CASSYEGGGYGYTF
.	TRBV2	TRBJ2-3	TRBD1	TGTGCCAGCAGTGACTGGGACAGGGGGACAGATACGCAGTATTTT	CASSDWDRGTDTQYF
.	TRBV11-3	TRBJ2-1	.	TGTGCCAGCAGCTTAGGGCCCGGGGTCTACAATGAGCAGTTCTTC	CASSLGPGVYNEQFF
.	TRBV4-3	TRBJ1-2	.	TGCGCCAGCAGCCAAGGCGCACAGACCACCTATGGCTACACCTTC	CASSQGAQTTYGYTF
.	TRBV27	TRBJ1-1	TRBD1	TGTGCCAGCAGTTTCCGGGACAGTGAAGCTTTCTTT	CASSFRDSEAFF
.	TRBV4-1	TRBJ2-1	TRBD2	TGCGCCAGCAGCCAAGGGACTAGAGGCTGGGGTGAGCAGTTCTTC	CASSQGTRGWGEQFF
few	TRBV9	TRBJ1-6	.	TGTGCCAGCAGCGGCAGGGTCGGGAATTCACCCCTCCACTTT	CASSGRVGNSPLHF
few	TRBV4-3	TRBJ1-2	TRBD1	TGCGCCAGCAGCCAAGATGAGGGGGCGTATGGCTACACCTTC	CASSQDEGAYGYTF
.	TRBV27	TRBJ2-1	.	TGTGCCAGCAGCCCCCCGGGACTCTCCTACAATGAGCAGTTCTTC	CASSPPGLSYNEQFF
.	TRBV4-3	TRBJ2-1	.	TGCGCCAGCAGCCAAGATCGTAGTTATGAGCAGTTCTTC	CASSQDRSYEQFF
.	TRBV7-9	TRBJ1-2	TRBD1	TGTGCCAGCAGCTTACCCGGGACAGGGGGCGACTATGGCTACACCTTC	CASSLPGTGGDYGYTF
.	TRBV6-6	TRBJ1-1	.	TGTGCCAGCAGGGCGGACATTTACACTGAAGCTTTCTTT	CASRADIYTEAFF
.	TRBV7-3	TRBJ2-3	.	TGTGCCAGCAGCTTAGGTCCCGGTACTAGCACAGATACGCAGTATTTT	CASSLGPGTSTDTQYF
.	TRBV19	TRBJ2-1	.	TGTGCCAGTAGTATTTCCAGGGGCGATGAGCAGTTCTTC	CASSISRGDEQFF
few	TRBV7-9	TRBJ1-1	TRBD1	TGTGCCAGCAGCACTAGACAGGGCCTGAACACTGAAGCTTTCTTT	CASSTRQGLNTEAFF
.	TRBV4-3	TRBJ2-7	.	TGCGCCAGCAGCCAGACACTTGGGACAAGACCAACCTACGAGCAGTACTTC	CASSQTLGTRPTYEQYF
.	TRBV7-8	TRBJ1-1	TRBD1	TGTGCCAGCAGCTTGGCCTTACAGGGGTGGAACACTGAAGCTTTCTTT	CASSLALQGWNTEAFF
.	TRBV18	TRBJ2-3	TRBD1	TGTGCCAGCTCACTCGGACAGGCCACAGATACGCAGTATTTT	CASSLGQATDTQYF
.	TRBV6-5	TRBJ2-7	TRBD1	TGTGCCAGCAGTACCGGGACAGCCTACGAGCAGTACTTC	CASSTGTAYEQYF
.	TRBV11-3	TRBJ2-1	.	TGTGCCAGCAGCTCGTCTGGCGGGACGGAGCAGTTCTTC	CASSSSGGTEQFF
.	TRBV6-7	TRBJ2-7	TRBD1	TGTGCCAGCATTTTACAGGGGGCAAGGTCCTACGAGCAGTACTTC	CASILQGARSYEQYF
.	TRBV19	TRBJ1-1	.	TGTGCCAGTAGTATCCTCGACAGTGAAGCTTTCTTT	CASSILDSEAFF
.	TRBV29-1	TRBJ2-1	TRBD2	TGCAGCGTCGTGAGGACTAGCGGGTACAATGAGCAGTTCTTC	CSVVRTSGYNEQFF
.	TRBV7-7	TRBJ2-7	.	TGTGCCAGCAGCTTGATGAGCGGTTACGAGCAGTACTTC	CASSLMSGYEQYF
.	TRBV19	TRBJ2-3	.	TGTGCCAGTAGTATAGGAGCGATGGCGGATACGCAGTATTTT	CASSIGAMADTQYF
.	TRBV4-2	TRBJ2-7	TRBD1	TGTGCCAGCAGCCAACTAGCCCCCCCGGGACAGGGAGGTCGCGAGCAGTACTTC	CASSQLAPPGQGGREQYF
.	TRBV7-9	TRBJ2-1	TRBD2	TGTGCCAGCAGTCCGACTAGCGGGAGGCCCAATGAGCAGTTCTTC	CASSPTSGRPNEQFF
.	TRBV15	TRBJ1-2	.	TGTGCCACCAGCAGAGCGCGGAACTATGGCTACACCTTC	CATSRARNYGYTF
.	TRBV9	TRBJ2-5	TRBD1	TGTGCCAGCAGCGCACTTACAGGGGGCGGAGAGACCCAGTACTTC	CASSALTGGGETQYF
.	TRBV7-9	TRBJ2-7	TRBD2	TGTGCCAGCAGCTCGTCGGGAGGGCAAGGCTACGAGCAGTACTTC	CASSSSGGQGYEQYF
few	TRBV13	TRBJ2-1	TRBD2	TGTGCCAGCACCCGGGGGGTGAATGAGCAGTTCTTC	CASTRGVNEQFF
.	TRBV6-6	TRBJ2-2	TRBD2	TGTGCCAGCAGCCCCCGGGGGGGCGGGGAGCTGTTTTTT	CASSPRGGGELFF
.	TRBV28	TRBJ2-7	TRBD1	TGTGCCAGCAGTATAACCGGGACAGCCTACGAGCAGTACTTC	CASSITGTAYEQYF